The 20 T cell receptor beta chains given below trace back to one sample, sequenced in a study of CD8 T cells in ankylosing spondylitis (TCRdb year 2017). Overall study results and their limits: A TCR beta motif made up of several highly homologous amino acid variants appeared to be characteristic of blood from ankylosing spondylitis patients.

These receptors lack a known antigen. The library was built by means of 5' RACE. The run used an Illumina HiSeq 2500. TCRdb itself trimmed the public reads at Q25 with fastp, ran MiXCR and retained productive beta chains. One record per CDR3 amino acid sequence lists the most common genes and DNA. The sample table shows 330,000 or so distinct CDR3 sequences, and less than 9.5% are seen once. The ten top clones hold 13% to 15% of the sample. The source material was blood, either unsorted or a sorted T cell fraction (not recorded which). These receptors were collected from a male donor with ankylosing spondylitis.

V gene TRBV20-1 combines with J gene TRBJ1-5; TRBD1 might be the D (5 bases). Per the germline V gene, CDR1 is DFQATT and CDR2 is SNEGSKA (reference sequence). This CDR3 has 14 amino acids. Trimming removed 3 bases at V and 0 bases at J, with 9 bases between. CDR3 sequence: CSASWGISNQPQHF. Here the CDR3 DNA reads TGCAGTGCTAGCTGGGGGATTAGCAATCAGCCCCAGCATTTT.

This clonotype occurred a few times. The chain employs TRBV4-2 and TRBJ2-3; D ambiguous. Between the trimmed V and J ends, which lost 1 base and 3 bases, there was a span of 11 bases. CDR1 is LGHNA and CDR2 is YNFKEQ in the germline V gene. The CDR3 sequence is 15 residues long. DNA of the CDR3: TGTGCCAGCAGCCAAGGGTCCAGGATTACAGATACGCAGTATTTT. Protein: CASSQGSRITDTQYF.

This clonotype was seen repeatedly, ten times or more. This chain uses TRBV7-3 with TRBJ1-2; TRBD1 might be the D (6 bases). This CDR3 is 13 amino acids long. Looked up from germline, CDR1 is SGHTA and CDR2 is FQGTGA. V lost 5 bases and J lost 4, with 11 bases in between. CDR3 region: CASSLQGTYGYTF. The CDR3 coding sequence is TGTGCCAGCAGCCTACAGGGTACCTATGGCTACACCTTC. The full variable domain, its missing parts supplied by reference TRBV7-3 and TRBJ1-2, is GAGVSQTPSNKVTEKGKYVELRCDPISGHTALYWYRQSLGQGPEFLIYFQGTGAADDSGLPNDRFFAVRPEGSVSTLKIQRTERGDSAVYLCASSLQGTYGYTFGSGTRLTVV.

This clonotype was counted many times. The chain uses TRBV29-1 and TRBJ2-2; 8 bases match TRBD2. V gave up 2 bases and J gave up 3 bases; unmatched junction bases: 8. The CDR3 contains 16 residues. Germline V lookup: CDR1 SQVTM, CDR2 ANQGSEA. CDR3 region: CSVELPRGVDTGELFF. DNA of the CDR3: TGCAGCGTTGAACTTCCGCGGGGGGTCGACACCGGGGAGCTGTTTTTT.

The sample holds a few counts of this clonotype. The V call is TRBV15, the J call TRBJ1-5; D gene ambiguous. Germline-derived CDR1 and CDR2 are LNHNV and YYDKDF (reference sequence). V lost 0 bases and J 4 bases, leaving 10 bases between the germline ends. The CDR3 loop spans 15 amino acids. The CDR3 nucleotides read TGTGCCACCAGCAGAGATCTACCAGTTAATCAGCCCCAGCATTTT. Translation: CATSRDLPVNQPQHF.

This clonotype occurred a few times. The chain combines TRBV5-6 with TRBJ2-1, with no clear D. The length of the CDR3 is 14 residues. Trimming removed 6 bases at V and 6 bases at J, with 16 bases between. CDR1 and CDR2 from the germline V gene are SGHDT and YYEEEE. The CDR3 spells CASKGLSYGNEQFF. The CDR3 DNA sequence: TGTGCCAGCAAAGGTCTATCCTATGGCAATGAGCAGTTCTTC.

This clonotype has more than one count but fewer than ten. The V gene is TRBV4-2, the J gene TRBJ2-5; 12 bases map to TRBD2. Germline-derived CDR1 and CDR2 are LGHNA and YNFKEQ. The CDR3 totals 17 residues. Germline trimming cut 3 bases from V and 5 bases from J; bases unmatched to any gene: 10. Written as DNA, the CDR3 is TGTGCCAGCAGCCAGGAACTGACTAGCGGGAGTGGGGAGACCCAGTACTTC. It codes for CASSQELTSGSGETQYF.

The CDR3 loop is CSARTGTSFYNEQFF. Here the CDR3 DNA reads TGCAGTGCTAGAACCGGGACTAGCTTCTACAATGAGCAGTTCTTC. V gene TRBV20-1 combines with J gene TRBJ2-1; 9 bases are a match to TRBD2. CDR1 is DFQATT and CDR2 is SNEGSKA in the germline V gene (reference sequence). Trimming at V came to 2 bases and at J to 3 bases, leaving 5 bases not matched to a gene. The CDR3 extends over 15 amino acids.

This clonotype was seen at least ten times. The rearrangement uses TRBV6-6 and TRBJ1-1; no firm D call. Per the germline V gene, CDR1 is MNHNY and CDR2 is SVGAGI (reference sequence). Trimming took off 6 bases at V and 6 bases at J, with 11 bases between the two ends. The CDR3 has 12 residues. The CDR3 region is CASRGGTAEAFF. Written as DNA, the CDR3 is TGTGCCAGCAGGGGAGGTACAGCTGAAGCTTTCTTT.

This clonotype has a handful of counts. Here the CDR3 reads CSASRTGAGNEQFF. The CDR3 coding sequence is TGCAGTGCTTCCCGGACAGGGGCGGGTAATGAGCAGTTCTTC. The V and J genes are TRBV20-1 and TRBJ2-1; 9 bases line up with TRBD1. The V gene end was trimmed by 5 bases and the J gene end by 7 bases; junction bases not matched to a gene: 9. CDR1 is DFQATT, CDR2 SNEGSKA, per germline (reference sequence). This CDR3 comprises 14 residues.

There are many counts of this clonotype. The chain is built from TRBV6-2 or TRBV6-3 and TRBJ2-3; no reliable D call. This CDR3 region has 15 residues. V was cut by 3 bases and J by 11 bases, with 21 bases left in between. Germline V gene data show CDR1 as MNHEY and CDR2 as SVGEGT. The CDR3 DNA follows: TGTGCCAGCAGTTATGCCGCGTCCCCTCCACATGAGCAGTATTTT. Translating it yields CASSYAASPPHEQYF.

This clonotype has a count of ten or more. The chain couples TRBV12-3 or TRBV12-4 to TRBJ2-1, with a tentative D call TRBD1 (6 bases). Trimming cost V 2 bases and J 7 bases, with 15 bases left between them. The CDR3 contains 15 residues. The CDR3 DNA follows: TGTGCCAGCAGTTTACAGGACAGAAGCTTAAATGAGCAGTTCTTC. Translation gives CASSLQDRSLNEQFF.

This clonotype was seen a few times. The CDR3 is CASQTQRETQYF. The CDR3 region has the DNA TGTGCCAGCCAAACTCAGCGGGAGACCCAGTACTTC. This sequence joins TRBV28 and TRBJ2-5; D is perhaps TRBD2 (5 bases). Germline V gives CDR1 MDHEN, CDR2 SYDVKM. V lost 8 bases and J 5 bases, leaving 12 bases between the germline ends. This CDR3 has 12 residues.

This sequence joins TRBV19 and TRBJ2-3; D uncertain. The germline CDR1 and CDR2 sequences are LNHDA and SQIVND (reference sequence). Between the trimmed V and J ends, which lost 4 bases and 2 bases, there was a span of 19 bases. CDR3 size: 17 residues. The CDR3 here is CASSNGRHARATDTQYF. CDR3 DNA sequence: TGTGCCAGTAGTAATGGACGACATGCTAGGGCCACAGATACGCAGTATTTT.

This clonotype appeared a single time. This sequence may be a read error, since a much larger clone differs from it by one base. The chain carries TRBV5-1 and TRBJ2-7; no clear D gene. The V end was cut by 4 bases, the J end by 2 bases, with 19 bases between. From germline, CDR1 is SGHRS and CDR2 YFSETQ. The CDR3 is made up of 16 amino acids. The DNA for the CDR3 is TGCGCCAGCAGCCTGTACGGAACGGCCCAACCCTACGAGCAGTACTTC. This gives the protein CASSLYGTAQPYEQYF.

In its sample, this clonotype was seen a few times. CDR3 DNA sequence: TGTGCCAGCAGTTTATGGCGAGATGAGGTTGGCTACACCTTC. As protein: CASSLWRDEVGYTF. The chain recombines TRBV28 with TRBJ1-2; D ambiguous. The ends were cut back, 0 bases at V and 7 bases at J, with 12 bases in the middle. The length of the CDR3 is 14 residues. CDR1 is MDHEN, CDR2 SYDVKM, per germline.

This rearrangement joins TRBV27 to TRBJ1-4; D possibly corresponds to TRBD1 (6 bases). Trimming shortened V by 3 bases and J by 7 bases, and 12 bases separated the two germline ends. The CDR3 has 14 residues. CDR1 MNHEY and CDR2 SMNVEV come from the germline V gene (reference sequence). CDR3 sequence: CASSLAGVGEKLFF. CDR3 in DNA: TGTGCCAGCAGTTTGGCAGGGGTGGGTGAAAAACTGTTTTTT. Full variable domain (outside the CDR3, taken from reference TRBV27 and TRBJ1-4): EAQVTQNPRYLITVTGKKLTVTCSQNMNHEYMSWYRQDPGLGLRQIYYSMNVEVTDKGDVPEGYKVSRKEKRNFPLILESPSPNQTSLYFCASSLAGVGEKLFFGSGTQLSVL.

This clonotype was detected many times. This chain joins TRBV19 and TRBJ1-5; tentatively, D is TRBD1 (5 bases). This CDR3 region has 14 residues. The V and J ends lost 5 bases and 2 bases respectively, with 10 bases between them. Looked up from germline, CDR1 is LNHDA and CDR2 is SQIVND (reference sequence). The CDR3 here is CASSGTGGNQPQHF. The CDR3 DNA reads TGTGCCAGTAGTGGTACGGGGGGCAATCAGCCCCAGCATTTT.

The chain joins TRBV28 to TRBJ1-6; D is undetermined. CDR1 and CDR2 (germline): MDHEN, SYDVKM. This CDR3 spans 14 amino acids. V shed 3 bases and J shed 4 bases, with 7 bases lying between them. CDR3 DNA: TGTGCCAGCAGTTTCGGGCAATATAATTCACCCCTCCACTTT. This sequence encodes CASSFGQYNSPLHF.

This chain uses TRBV29-1 with TRBJ1-1, with D uncertain. The CDR3 runs to 11 residues. Germline assignment: CDR1 SQVTM and CDR2 ANQGSEA. V gave up 5 bases and J gave up 7 bases, with 11 bases separating them. This CDR3 is CSVKTAVEAFF. The CDR3 bases are TGCAGCGTTAAGACTGCCGTTGAAGCTTTCTTT.